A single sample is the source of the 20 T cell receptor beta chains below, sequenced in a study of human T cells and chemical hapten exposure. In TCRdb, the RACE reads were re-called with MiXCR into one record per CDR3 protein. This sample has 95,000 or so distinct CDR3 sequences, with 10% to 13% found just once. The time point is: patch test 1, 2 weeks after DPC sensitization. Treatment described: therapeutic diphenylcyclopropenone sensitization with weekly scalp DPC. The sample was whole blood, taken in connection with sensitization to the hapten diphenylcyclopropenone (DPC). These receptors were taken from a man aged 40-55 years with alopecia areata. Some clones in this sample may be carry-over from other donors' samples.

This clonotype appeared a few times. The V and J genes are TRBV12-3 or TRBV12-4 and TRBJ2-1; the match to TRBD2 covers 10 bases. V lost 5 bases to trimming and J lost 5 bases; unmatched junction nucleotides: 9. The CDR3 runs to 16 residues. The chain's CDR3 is CASSPDRLAGNNEQFF. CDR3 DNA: TGTGCCAGCAGTCCCGACCGACTAGCGGGTAACAATGAGCAGTTCTTC.

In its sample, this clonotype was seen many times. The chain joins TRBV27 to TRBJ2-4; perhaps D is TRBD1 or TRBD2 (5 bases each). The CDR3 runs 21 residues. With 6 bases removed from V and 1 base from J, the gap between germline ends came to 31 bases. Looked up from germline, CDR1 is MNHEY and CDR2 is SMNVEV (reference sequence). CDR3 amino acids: CASSRRYKPGPQDLAKNIQYF. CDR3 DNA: TGTGCCAGCAGCCGACGATATAAACCGGGACCCCAGGACCTCGCCAAAAACATTCAGTACTTC.

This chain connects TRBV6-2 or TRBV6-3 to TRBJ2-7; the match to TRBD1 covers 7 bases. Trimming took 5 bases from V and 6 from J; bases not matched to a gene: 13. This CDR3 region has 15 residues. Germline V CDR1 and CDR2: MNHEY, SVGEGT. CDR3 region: CASSHDRAYPIEQYV. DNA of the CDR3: TGTGCCAGCAGTCATGACAGGGCTTACCCCATCGAGCAGTACGTC.

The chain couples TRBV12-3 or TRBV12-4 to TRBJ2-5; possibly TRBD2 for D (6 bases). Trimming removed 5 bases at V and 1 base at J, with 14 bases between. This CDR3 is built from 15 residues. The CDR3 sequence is CASSPSSVPQETQYF. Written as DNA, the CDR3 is TGTGCCAGCAGTCCTTCTAGCGTTCCCCAAGAGACCCAGTACTTC.

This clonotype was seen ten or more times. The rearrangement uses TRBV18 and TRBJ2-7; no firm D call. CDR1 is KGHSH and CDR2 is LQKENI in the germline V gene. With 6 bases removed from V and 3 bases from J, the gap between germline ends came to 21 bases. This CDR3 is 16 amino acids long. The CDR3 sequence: CASSPEIHSPNYEQYF. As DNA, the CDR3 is TGTGCCAGCTCCCCGGAGATCCATTCGCCGAACTACGAGCAGTACTTC.

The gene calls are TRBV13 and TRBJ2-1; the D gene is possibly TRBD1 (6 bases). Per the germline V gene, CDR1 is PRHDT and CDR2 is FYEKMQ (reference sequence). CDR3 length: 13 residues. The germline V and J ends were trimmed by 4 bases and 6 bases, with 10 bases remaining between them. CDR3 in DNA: TGTGCCAGCAGCTCACAGGGTACCAATGAGCAGTTCTTC. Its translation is CASSSQGTNEQFF.

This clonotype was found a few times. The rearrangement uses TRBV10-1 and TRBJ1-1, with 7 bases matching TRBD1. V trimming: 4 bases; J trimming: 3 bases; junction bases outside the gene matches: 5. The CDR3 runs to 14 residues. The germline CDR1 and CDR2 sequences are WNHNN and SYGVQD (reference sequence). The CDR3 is CASSGQGMYTEAFF. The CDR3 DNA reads TGCGCCAGCAGTGGACAGGGAATGTACACTGAAGCTTTCTTT.

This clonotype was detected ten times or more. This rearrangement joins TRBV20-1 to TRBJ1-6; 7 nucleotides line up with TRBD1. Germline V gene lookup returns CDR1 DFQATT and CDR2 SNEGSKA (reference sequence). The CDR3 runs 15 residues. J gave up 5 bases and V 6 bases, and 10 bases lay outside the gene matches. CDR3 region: CSASISGQNNSPLHF. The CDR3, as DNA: TGCAGTGCCTCCATTTCGGGACAGAATAATTCACCCCTCCACTTT.

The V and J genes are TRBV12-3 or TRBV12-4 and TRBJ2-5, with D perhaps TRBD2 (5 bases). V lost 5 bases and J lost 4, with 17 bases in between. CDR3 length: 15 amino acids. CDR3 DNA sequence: TGTGCCAGCAGTCGTGAAGGAGGTGGGCGAGAGACCCAGTACTTC. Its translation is CASSREGGGRETQYF.

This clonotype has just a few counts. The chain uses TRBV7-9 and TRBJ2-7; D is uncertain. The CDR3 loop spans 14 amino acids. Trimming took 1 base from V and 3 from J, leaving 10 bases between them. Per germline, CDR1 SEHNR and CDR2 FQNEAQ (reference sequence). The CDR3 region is CASSLVPADYEQYF. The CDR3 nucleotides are TGTGCCAGCAGCTTAGTCCCGGCGGACTACGAGCAGTACTTC.

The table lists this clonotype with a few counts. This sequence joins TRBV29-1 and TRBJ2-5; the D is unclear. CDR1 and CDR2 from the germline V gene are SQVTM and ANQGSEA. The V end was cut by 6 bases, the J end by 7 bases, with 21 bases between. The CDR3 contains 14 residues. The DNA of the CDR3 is TGCAGCGTGGCGCCCACAGTCCAGAGAGGGACCCAGTACTTC. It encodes CSVAPTVQRGTQYF.

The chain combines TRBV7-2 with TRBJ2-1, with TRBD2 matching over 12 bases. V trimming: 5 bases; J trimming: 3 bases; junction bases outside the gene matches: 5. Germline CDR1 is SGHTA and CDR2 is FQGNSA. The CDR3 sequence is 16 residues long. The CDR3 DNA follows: TGTGCCAGCAGCCTCCGGACTAGCGGGATCTACAATGAGCAGTTCTTC. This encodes CASSLRTSGIYNEQFF. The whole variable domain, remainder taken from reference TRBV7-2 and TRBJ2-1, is GAGVSQSPSNKVTEKGKDVELRCDPISGHTALYWYRQSLGQGLEFLIYFQGNSAPDKSGLPSDRFSAERTGGSVSTLTIQRTQQEDSAVYLCASSLRTSGIYNEQFFGPGTRLTVL.

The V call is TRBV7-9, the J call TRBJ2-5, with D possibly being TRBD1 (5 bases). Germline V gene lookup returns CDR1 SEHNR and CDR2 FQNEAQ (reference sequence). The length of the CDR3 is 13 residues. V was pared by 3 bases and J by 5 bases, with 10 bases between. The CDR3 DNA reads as TGTGCCAGCAGCTTGATGACAGCGGAGACCCAGTACTTC. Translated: CASSLMTAETQYF. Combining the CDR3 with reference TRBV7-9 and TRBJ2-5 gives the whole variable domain DTGVSQNPRHKITKRGQNVTFRCDPISEHNRLYWYRQTLGQGPEFLTYFQNEAQLEKSRLLSDRFSAERPKGSFSTLEIQRTEQGDSAMYLCASSLMTAETQYFGPGTRLLVL.

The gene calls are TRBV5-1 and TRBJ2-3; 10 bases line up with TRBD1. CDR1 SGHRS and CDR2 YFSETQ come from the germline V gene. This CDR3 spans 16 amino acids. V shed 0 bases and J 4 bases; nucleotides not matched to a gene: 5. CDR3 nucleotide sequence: TGCGCCAGCAGCTTGGGAGGACAGGGGGTCTCAGATACGCAGTATTTT. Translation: CASSLGGQGVSDTQYF.

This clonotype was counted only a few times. CDR3 amino acids: CASSLAGAETQYF. CDR3 DNA: TGTGCCAGCAGTTTGGCGGGAGCCGAGACCCAGTACTTC. The rearrangement joins TRBV12-3 or TRBV12-4 to TRBJ2-5, with TRBD2 matching over 7 bases. Losses at the gene ends were 3 bases for V and 5 bases for J; bases not matched to a gene: 3. The CDR3 has 13 residues.

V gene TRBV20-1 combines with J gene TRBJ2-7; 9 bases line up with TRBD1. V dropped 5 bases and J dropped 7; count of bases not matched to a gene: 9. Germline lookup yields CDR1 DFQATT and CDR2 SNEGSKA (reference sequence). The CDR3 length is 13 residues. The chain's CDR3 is CSARGTGYGEQYF. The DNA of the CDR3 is TGCAGTGCTCGCGGGACAGGGTATGGGGAGCAGTACTTC.

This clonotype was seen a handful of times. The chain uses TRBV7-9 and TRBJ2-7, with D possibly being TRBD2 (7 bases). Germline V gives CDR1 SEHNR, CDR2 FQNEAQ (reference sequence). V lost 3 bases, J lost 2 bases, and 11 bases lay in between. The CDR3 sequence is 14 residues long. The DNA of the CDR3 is TGTGCCAGCAGCTTGGGGGGGGCGGCCTACGAGCAGTACTTC. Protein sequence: CASSLGGAAYEQYF. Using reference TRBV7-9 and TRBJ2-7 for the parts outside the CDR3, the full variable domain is DTGVSQNPRHKITKRGQNVTFRCDPISEHNRLYWYRQTLGQGPEFLTYFQNEAQLEKSRLLSDRFSAERPKGSFSTLEIQRTEQGDSAMYLCASSLGGAAYEQYFGPGTRLTVT.

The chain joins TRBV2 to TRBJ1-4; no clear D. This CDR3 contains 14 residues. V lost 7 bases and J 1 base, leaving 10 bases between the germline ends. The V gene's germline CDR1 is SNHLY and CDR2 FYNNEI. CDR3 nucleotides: TGTGCCAGCACGAACGACCGAACTAATGAAAAACTGTTTTTT. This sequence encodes CASTNDRTNEKLFF.

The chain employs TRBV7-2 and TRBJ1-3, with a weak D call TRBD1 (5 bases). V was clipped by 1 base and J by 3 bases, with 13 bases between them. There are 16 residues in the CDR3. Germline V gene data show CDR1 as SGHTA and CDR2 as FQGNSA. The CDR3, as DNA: TGTGCCAGCAGCTTAGATGGGGCAAGGAGTGGAAACACCATATATTTT. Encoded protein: CASSLDGARSGNTIYF.

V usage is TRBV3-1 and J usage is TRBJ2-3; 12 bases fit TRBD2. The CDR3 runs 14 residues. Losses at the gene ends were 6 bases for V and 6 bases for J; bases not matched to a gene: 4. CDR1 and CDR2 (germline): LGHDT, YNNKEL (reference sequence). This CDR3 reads CASSFGLAGDTQYF. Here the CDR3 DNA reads TGTGCCAGCAGTTTCGGACTAGCGGGGGATACGCAGTATTTT.